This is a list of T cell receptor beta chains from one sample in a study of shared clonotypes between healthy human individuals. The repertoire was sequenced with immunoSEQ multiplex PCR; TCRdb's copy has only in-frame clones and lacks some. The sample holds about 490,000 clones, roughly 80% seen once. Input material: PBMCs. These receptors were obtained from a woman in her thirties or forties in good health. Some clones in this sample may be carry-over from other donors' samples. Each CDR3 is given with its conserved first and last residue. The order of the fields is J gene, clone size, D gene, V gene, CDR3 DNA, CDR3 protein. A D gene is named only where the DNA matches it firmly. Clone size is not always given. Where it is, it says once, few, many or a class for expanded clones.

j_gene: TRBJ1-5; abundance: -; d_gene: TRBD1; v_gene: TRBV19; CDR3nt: TGTGCCAGTAGTACCAGACAGGGGCATCAGCCCCAGCATTTT; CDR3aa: CASSTRQGHQPQHF
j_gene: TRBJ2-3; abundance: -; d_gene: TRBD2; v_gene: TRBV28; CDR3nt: TGTGCCAGCAGTTCCCCGGCGGGAGGGCAAGGAGATACGCAGTATTTT; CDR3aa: CASSSPAGGQGDTQYF
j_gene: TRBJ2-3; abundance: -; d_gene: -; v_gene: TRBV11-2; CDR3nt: TGTGCCAGCAGCGACCGGTGGGGGGGCACAGATACGCAGTATTTT; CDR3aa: CASSDRWGGTDTQYF
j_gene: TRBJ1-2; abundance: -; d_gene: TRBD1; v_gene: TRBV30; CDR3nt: TGTGCCTGGAGGACGGGACAGGTCTATGGCTACACCTTC; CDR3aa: CAWRTGQVYGYTF
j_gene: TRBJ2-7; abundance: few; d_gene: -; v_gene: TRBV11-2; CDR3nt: TGTGCCAGCAGCCAAGTTCGGGGGCGTAGCTACGAGCAGTACTTC; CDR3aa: CASSQVRGRSYEQYF
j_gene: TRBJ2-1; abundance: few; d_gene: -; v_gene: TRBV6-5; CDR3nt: TGTGCCCACCGGGCGGAGGGCCGGTCCTACAATGAGCAGTTCTTC; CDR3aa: CAHRAEGRSYNEQFF
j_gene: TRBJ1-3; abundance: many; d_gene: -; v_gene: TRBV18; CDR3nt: TGTGCCAGCTCACCACCCGGAAACACCATATATTTT; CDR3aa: CASSPPGNTIYF
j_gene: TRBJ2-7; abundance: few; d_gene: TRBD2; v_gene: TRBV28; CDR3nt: TGTGCCAGCAGTCCCGGGACTAGCGGGATGGCCTCCTACGAGCAGTACTTC; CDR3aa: CASSPGTSGMASYEQYF
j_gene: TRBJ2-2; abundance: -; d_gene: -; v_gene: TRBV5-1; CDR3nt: TGCGCCAGCAGCTTGGCAATTGACACCGGGGAGCTGTTTTTT; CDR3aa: CASSLAIDTGELFF
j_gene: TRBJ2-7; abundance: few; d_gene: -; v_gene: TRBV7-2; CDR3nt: TGCGCCTGCAGCTCTAACACAGGGCCCTACGAGCAGTACTTC; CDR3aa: CACSSNTGPYEQYF
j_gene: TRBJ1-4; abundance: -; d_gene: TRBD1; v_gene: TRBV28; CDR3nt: TGTGCCAGCAGTATAGGGACAGTTAATGAAAAACTGTTTTTT; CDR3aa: CASSIGTVNEKLFF
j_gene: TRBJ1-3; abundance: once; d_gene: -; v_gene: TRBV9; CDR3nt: TGTGCCAGCAGCGTAGGCTGGGGTGGCTCTGGAAACACCATATATTTT; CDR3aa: CASSVGWGGSGNTIYF
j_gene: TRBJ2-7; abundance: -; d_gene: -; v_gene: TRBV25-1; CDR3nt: TGTGCCAGCAGTGCCCCCCAGGGTCGGGAAGGGATCTCCGAGCAGTACTTC; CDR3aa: CASSAPQGREGISEQYF
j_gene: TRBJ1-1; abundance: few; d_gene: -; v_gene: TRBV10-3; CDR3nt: TGTGCCACCAGGACAGAAGGGACTGAAGCTTTCTTT; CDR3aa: CATRTEGTEAFF
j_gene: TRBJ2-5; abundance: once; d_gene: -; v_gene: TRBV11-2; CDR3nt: TGTGCCAGCAGCTTAGAGAGGAGACAGTTTCGGTACTTC; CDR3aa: CASSLERRQFRYF
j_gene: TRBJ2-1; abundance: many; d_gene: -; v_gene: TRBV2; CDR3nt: TGTGCCCTCTTTCCCGCAGGGAACCTTCACAATGAGCAGTTCTTC; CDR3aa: CALFPAGNLHNEQFF
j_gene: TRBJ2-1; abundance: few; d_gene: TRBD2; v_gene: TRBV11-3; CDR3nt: TGTGCCAGCAGCTACAGCGGGAATGGTAACAATGAGCAGTTCTTC; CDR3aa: CASSYSGNGNNEQFF
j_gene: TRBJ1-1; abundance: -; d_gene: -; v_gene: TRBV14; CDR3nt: TGTGCCAGCAGCCCATACACAGGGTCTGAAGCTTTCTTT; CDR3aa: CASSPYTGSEAFF
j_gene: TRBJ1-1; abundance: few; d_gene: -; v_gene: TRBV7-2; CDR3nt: TGTGCCAGCAGCTTCGGGAGGAACACTGAAGCTTTCTTT; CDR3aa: CASSFGRNTEAFF
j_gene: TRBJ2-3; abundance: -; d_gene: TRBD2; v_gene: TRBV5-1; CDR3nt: TGCGCCAGCAGCACCATAAGTAGCGGGAGCACAGATACGCAGTATTTT; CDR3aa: CASSTISSGSTDTQYF
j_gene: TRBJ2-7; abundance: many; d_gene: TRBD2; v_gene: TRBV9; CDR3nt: TGTGCCAGCAGCGTAGGCCTAGCGGGAGGTAACGACGAGCAGTACTTC; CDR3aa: CASSVGLAGGNDEQYF
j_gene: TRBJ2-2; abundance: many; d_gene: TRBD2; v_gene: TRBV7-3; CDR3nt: TGTGCCAGCAGCCCTAGCGGGAGCACCGGGGAGCTGTTTTTT; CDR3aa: CASSPSGSTGELFF
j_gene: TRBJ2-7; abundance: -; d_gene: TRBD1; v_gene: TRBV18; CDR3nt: TGTGCCAGCTCACCCGACCGGACAGGGGGGAACGAGCAGTACTTC; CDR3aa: CASSPDRTGGNEQYF
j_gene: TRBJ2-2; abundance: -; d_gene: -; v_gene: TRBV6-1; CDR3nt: TGTGCCAGCAGTGAAGGACCGGGAGTTGGGATAGGGGAGCTGTTTTTT; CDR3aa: CASSEGPGVGIGELFF
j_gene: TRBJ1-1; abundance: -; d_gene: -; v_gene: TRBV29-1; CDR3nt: TGCAGCGTTGAACTCCACCGGAACACTGAAGCTTTCTTT; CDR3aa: CSVELHRNTEAFF
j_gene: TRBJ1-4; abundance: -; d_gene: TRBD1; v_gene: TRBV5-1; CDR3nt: TGCGCCAGCAGCCAACTGACAGGGGTCGATGAAAAACTGTTTTTT; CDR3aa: CASSQLTGVDEKLFF
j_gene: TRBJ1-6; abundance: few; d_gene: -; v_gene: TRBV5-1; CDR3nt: TGCGCCAGCAGCCTAGGGACACGGGCTGTGGACCTCCACTTT; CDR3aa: CASSLGTRAVDLHF
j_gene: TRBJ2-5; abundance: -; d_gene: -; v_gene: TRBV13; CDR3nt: TGTGCCAGCAGAACACTTTTCCAAGAGACCCAGTACTTC; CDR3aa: CASRTLFQETQYF
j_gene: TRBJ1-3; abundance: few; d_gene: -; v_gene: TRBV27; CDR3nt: TGTGCCAGCAGCGAACAGGTCTCTGGAAACACCATATATTTT; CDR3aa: CASSEQVSGNTIYF
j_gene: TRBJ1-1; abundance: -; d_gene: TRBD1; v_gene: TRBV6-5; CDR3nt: TGTGCCAGCAGCCGGGACAGGGGTTTGGACACTGAAGCTTTCTTT; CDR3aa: CASSRDRGLDTEAFF
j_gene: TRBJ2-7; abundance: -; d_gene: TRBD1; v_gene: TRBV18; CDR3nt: TGTGCCAGCTCACCATTGGGACAGGGGTCCCACGAGCAGTACTTC; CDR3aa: CASSPLGQGSHEQYF
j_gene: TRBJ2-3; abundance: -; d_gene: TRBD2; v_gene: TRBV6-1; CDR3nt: TGTGCCAGCAGTGAAGGGAGCCTAGCGGTCCAGTATTTT; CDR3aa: CASSEGSLAVQYF
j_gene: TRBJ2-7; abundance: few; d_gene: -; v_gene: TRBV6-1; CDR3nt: TGTGCCAGCAGTGAGGGAGAGACCTACGAGCAGTACTTC; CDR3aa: CASSEGETYEQYF
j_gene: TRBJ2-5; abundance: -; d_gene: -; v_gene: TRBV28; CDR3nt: TGTGCCAGCAGTTTAAGGGGCAGCCCCGGGACCCAGTACTTC; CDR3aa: CASSLRGSPGTQYF
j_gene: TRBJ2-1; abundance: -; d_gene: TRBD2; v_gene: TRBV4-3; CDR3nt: TGCGCCAGCAGCCAAGATGCTAGCGGGAGGTATGAGCAGTTCTTC; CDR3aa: CASSQDASGRYEQFF